The T cell receptor (beta chain) described here comes from a study of somatic mutations in cytotoxic T cells in rheumatoid arthritis. Study results and limitations: Nobody knew which antigens the expanded CD8+ clones targeted. For about an eighth of the roughly 60 patients, a single CD8+ clone accounted for more than 20% of CD8+ cells.

Female donors made up around half of the healthy controls, blood donors whose median age was around 60 years (range about 20-70). This table comes from immunoSEQ multiplex PCR, and its TCRdb copy is limited to in-frame clones, with some not included. The data show about 10,000 clones, with 60% to 80% seen just once and 20% to 25% held by the top ten. Losses at the gene ends were 0 bases for V and 4 bases for J; bases not matched to a gene: 11. CDR3 length equals 18 residues. Per the germline V gene, CDR1 is LGHNA and CDR2 is YSLEER. Concerning this clone: Its antigen is currently unknown.

This chain uses TRBV4-3 with TRBJ2-3; 9 positions match TRBD2. The TCR was taken from a man between 45 and 60 years old in good health. Sequencing was carried out using CD8+ T cells sorted from blood. CDR3 protein: CASSQDIRREGLADTQYF. In DNA form, the CDR3 reads TGCGCCAGCAGCCAAGATATAAGGCGGGAGGGCCTCGCAGATACGCAGTATTTT.